This T cell receptor (beta chain) was captured in a study of identifying expanded T cells in peripheral blood. Trimming removed 11 bases at V and 0 bases at J, with 14 bases between. Germline CDR1 is MNHNS and CDR2 is SASEGT. This CDR3 spans 13 amino acids. The protocol was immunoSEQ multiplex PCR, while the TCRdb copy is restricted to in-frame clones and leaves out a portion. The sample lists some 120,000 clones, approximately 80% occurring once. The chain has TRBV6-1 and TRBJ2-7; D perhaps matches TRBD2 (7 bases). The TCR originated in a person aged 18 to 70 in good health. Sequencing used blood. The CDR3 sequence: CASGRGSSYEQYF. The DNA for the CDR3 is TGTGCCTCTGGGAGGGGGAGCTCCTACGAGCAGTACTTC.